The next 7 T cell receptor beta chains were all read from a single sample in a study of blood T cell repertoires in COVID-19. Libraries were prepared by immunoSEQ multiplex PCR; TCRdb keeps only in-frame clonotypes and omits some of them. This sample has approximately 60,000 clones, with over 65% found just once. Sequencing used peripheral blood. The source is a man between 60 and 70 years old with COVID-19, enrolled during active disease.

The rearrangement uses TRBV6-4 and TRBJ1-5, with a weak D call TRBD1 (5 bases). This CDR3 spans 15 amino acids. Trimming took off 5 bases at V and 6 bases at J, with 17 bases between the two ends. The germline V gene has CDR1 MRHNA and CDR2 SNTAGT. This CDR3 is CASSPSSGGGQPQHF. Here the CDR3 DNA reads TGTGCCAGCAGTCCTTCCAGCGGGGGGGGTCAGCCCCAGCATTTT.

Remarks on this clone: Other nucleotide sequences from this sample produce the same CDR3. The J gene is TRBJ2-3, the V gene TRBV5-4; tentative D call: TRBD2 (6 bases). Germline CDR1 and CDR2: SGHNT and YYREEE (reference sequence). There are 14 residues in the CDR3. V lost 1 base, J lost 2 bases, and 8 bases lay in between. CDR3 region: CASSLSGSTDTQYF. Written as DNA, the CDR3 is TGTGCCAGCAGCTTGAGCGGGTCCACAGATACGCAGTATTTT.

Only a few counts were recorded for this clone. The V call is TRBV11-3, the J call TRBJ1-6; D call uncertain. Germline assignment: CDR1 SGHNT and CDR2 YENEEA. Between the trimmed V and J ends, which lost 2 bases and 5 bases, there was a span of 4 bases. The CDR3 sequence is 13 residues long. CDR3 nucleotides: TGTGCCAGCAGCTTAAATAATAATTCACCCCTCCACTTT. Amino acids: CASSLNNNSPLHF.

The V gene is TRBV28, the J gene TRBJ2-1, with D maybe TRBD2 (5 bases). Deletions cut 2 bases from V and 4 bases from J, with 15 bases between. This CDR3 has 16 residues. Germline loops: CDR1 MDHEN, CDR2 SYDVKM. CDR3 amino acids: CASSLMGAATYNEQFF. The CDR3 bases are TGTGCCAGCAGTTTAATGGGAGCGGCAACATACAATGAGCAGTTCTTC.

The gene calls are TRBV7-3 and TRBJ2-2, with D possibly being TRBD1 (5 bases). The CDR3 is 15 residues long. Looked up from germline, CDR1 is SGHTA and CDR2 is FQGTGA. With 8 bases removed from V and 1 base from J, the gap between germline ends came to 14 bases. CDR3 sequence (DNA): TGTGCCAGCTCTCAAGGGCAGGGGAACACCGGGGAGCTGTTTTTT. Encoded protein: CASSQGQGNTGELFF.

The CDR3 nucleotides read TGTGCCAGCAGTGGGGGACCGACAGGGGCGGACACTGAAGCTTTCTTT. This translates into CASSGGPTGADTEAFF. This rearrangement joins TRBV6-1 to TRBJ1-1, with TRBD1 matching 8 bases. The CDR3 length is 16 residues. V was clipped by 4 bases and J by 3 bases; unmatched bases: 10. Germline CDR1 reads MNHNS; CDR2 reads SASEGT.

The chain has TRBV6-1 and TRBJ1-3, with D hard to call. V lost 3 bases, J lost 8 bases, and 23 bases lay in between. Germline values: CDR1 MNHNS, CDR2 SASEGT. This CDR3 is 17 amino acids long. The CDR3 DNA follows: TGTGCCAGCAGTGAGAGCTTGGACGCCCGAGGGAAGCACACCATATATTTT. Protein product: CASSESLDARGKHTIYF.